The 6 T cell receptor beta chains in this list originate from one sample, sequenced in a study of blood T cells in healthy people across ages. Through a sample-barcoded 5' primer and a J-beta primer mix, a second PCR was run for about 6 to 11 cycles. TCRdb analysed the 5' RACE reads with MiXCR anew, one entry per CDR3 protein. This table holds 1.5 million to 2 million distinct CDR3 sequences, around 48% found once. Input material: blood. These receptors all stem from a woman between 35 and 50 years old in good health.

This chain links TRBV10-3 with TRBJ2-3; TRBD1 aligns across 7 bases. The V and J ends lost 3 bases and 3 bases, in that order; junction bases with no gene match: 3. There are 14 residues in the CDR3. In germline, CDR1 is ENHRY, CDR2 SYGVKD. In DNA, the CDR3 is TGTGCCATCAGTGACTTACAGGGGACAGATACGCAGTATTTT. It is translated as CAISDLQGTDTQYF.

V usage is TRBV12-3 or TRBV12-4 and J usage is TRBJ1-1; the D is unclear. This CDR3 has 13 amino acids. V lost 3 bases, J lost 1 base, and 6 bases lay in between. The CDR3 region is CASSFSANTEAFF. DNA of the CDR3: TGTGCCAGCAGTTTCAGCGCGAACACTGAAGCTTTCTTT.

V gene TRBV7-9 combines with J gene TRBJ2-4; D is unresolved. With 3 bases removed from V and 0 bases from J, the gap between germline ends came to 15 bases. CDR1 is SEHNR and CDR2 is FQNEAQ in the germline V gene (reference sequence). The CDR3 extends over 17 amino acids. The CDR3 loop reads CASSFEDNLLAKNIQYF. CDR3 bases: TGTGCCAGCAGCTTCGAGGATAACCTCTTAGCCAAAAACATTCAGTACTTC. The whole variable domain, filled in from reference TRBV7-9 and TRBJ2-4, reads DTGVSQNPRHKITKRGQNVTFRCDPISEHNRLYWYRQTLGQGPEFLTYFQNEAQLEKSRLLSDRFSAERPKGSFSTLEIQRTEQGDSAMYLCASSFEDNLLAKNIQYFGAGTRLSVL.

This chain uses TRBV20-1 with TRBJ1-2, with D hard to call. CDR1 is DFQATT, CDR2 SNEGSKA, per germline (reference sequence). CDR3 length: 12 amino acids. Trimming removed 1 base from V and 5 bases from J, with 8 bases in between. The CDR3 reads CSARAGEYGYTF. DNA for the CDR3: TGCAGTGCTAGAGCCGGGGAGTATGGCTACACCTTC.

V and J are TRBV20-1 and TRBJ2-7; D possibly corresponds to TRBD1 (6 bases). The V end lost 7 bases, the J end lost 4 bases, and 14 bases lay between the germline ends. Germline loops: CDR1 DFQATT, CDR2 SNEGSKA (reference sequence). This CDR3 comprises 12 residues. CDR3 sequence (DNA): TGCAGTGTATCCGGGACAATATACGAGCAGTACTTC. Its protein is CSVSGTIYEQYF.

This clonotype was seen more than once but under ten times. CDR3 nucleotide sequence: TGTGCCAGCAGCTTTCAGGACAGGGTTCAAAGCGAGCAGTACTTC. This translates into CASSFQDRVQSEQYF. This chain connects TRBV5-6 to TRBJ2-7; the match to TRBD1 covers 8 bases. J lost 6 bases, V lost 2 bases, and 10 bases had no gene match. The CDR3 runs to 15 residues. The germline V gene has CDR1 SGHDT and CDR2 YYEEEE.